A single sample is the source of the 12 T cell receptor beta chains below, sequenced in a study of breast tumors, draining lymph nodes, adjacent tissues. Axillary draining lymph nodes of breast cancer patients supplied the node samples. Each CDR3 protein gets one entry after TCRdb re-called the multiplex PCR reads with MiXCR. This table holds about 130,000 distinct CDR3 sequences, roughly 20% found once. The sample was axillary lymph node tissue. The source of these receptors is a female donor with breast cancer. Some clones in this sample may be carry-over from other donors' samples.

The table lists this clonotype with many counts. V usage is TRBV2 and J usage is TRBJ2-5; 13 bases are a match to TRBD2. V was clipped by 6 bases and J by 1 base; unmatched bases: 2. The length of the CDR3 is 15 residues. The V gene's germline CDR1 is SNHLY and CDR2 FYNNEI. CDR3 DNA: TGTGCCAGCAGCGGACTAGCGGGGGCCCAAGAGACCCAGTACTTC. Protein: CASSGLAGAQETQYF.

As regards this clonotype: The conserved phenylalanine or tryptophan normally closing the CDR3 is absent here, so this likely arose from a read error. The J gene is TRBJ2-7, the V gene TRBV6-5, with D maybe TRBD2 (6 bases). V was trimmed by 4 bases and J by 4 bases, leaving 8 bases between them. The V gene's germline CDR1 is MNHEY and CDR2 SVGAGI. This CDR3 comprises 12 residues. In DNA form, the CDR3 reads TGTGCCAGCAGTTCCGGGGGTTACGAGCAGTACTCC. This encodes CASSSGGYEQYS.

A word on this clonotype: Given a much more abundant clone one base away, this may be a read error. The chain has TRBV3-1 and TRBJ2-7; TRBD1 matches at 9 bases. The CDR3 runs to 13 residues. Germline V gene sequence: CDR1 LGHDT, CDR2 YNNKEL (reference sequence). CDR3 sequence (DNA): TGTGCCAACAGCCAGGGGACAGGGATCAAGCAGTACTTC. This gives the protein CANSQGTGIKQYF.

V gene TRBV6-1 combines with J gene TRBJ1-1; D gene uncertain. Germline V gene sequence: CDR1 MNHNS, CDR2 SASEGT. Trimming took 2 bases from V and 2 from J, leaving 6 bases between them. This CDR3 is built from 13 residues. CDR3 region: CASSEQENTEAFF. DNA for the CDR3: TGTGCCAGCAGTGAACAGGAAAACACTGAAGCTTTCTTT.

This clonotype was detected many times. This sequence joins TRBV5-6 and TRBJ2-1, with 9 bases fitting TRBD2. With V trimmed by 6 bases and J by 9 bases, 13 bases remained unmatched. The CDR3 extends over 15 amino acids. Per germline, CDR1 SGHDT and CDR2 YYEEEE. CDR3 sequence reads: CASTTPGVAGVEQFF. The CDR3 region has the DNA TGTGCCAGCACCACCCCGGGGGTAGCGGGAGTTGAGCAGTTCTTC.

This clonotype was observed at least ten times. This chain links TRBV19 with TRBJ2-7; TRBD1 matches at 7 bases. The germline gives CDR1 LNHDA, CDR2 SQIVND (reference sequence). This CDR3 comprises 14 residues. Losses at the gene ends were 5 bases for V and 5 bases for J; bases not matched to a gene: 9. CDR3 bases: TGTGCCAGTAGTTCACAGGGGAAACGGGACGAGCAGTACTTC. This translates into CASSSQGKRDEQYF. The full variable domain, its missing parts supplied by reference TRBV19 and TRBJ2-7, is DGGITQSPKYLFRKEGQNVTLSCEQNLNHDAMYWYRQDPGQGLRLIYYSQIVNDFQKGDIAEGYSVSREKKESFPLTVTSAQKNPTAFYLCASSSQGKRDEQYFGPGTRLTVT.

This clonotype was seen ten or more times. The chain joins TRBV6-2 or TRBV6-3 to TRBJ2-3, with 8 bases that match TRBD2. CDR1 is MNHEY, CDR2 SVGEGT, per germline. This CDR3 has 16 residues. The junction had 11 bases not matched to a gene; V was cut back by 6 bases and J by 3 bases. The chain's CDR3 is CASRRRREEMTDTQYF. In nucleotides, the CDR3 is TGTGCCAGCAGAAGACGGCGGGAGGAGATGACAGATACGCAGTATTTT.

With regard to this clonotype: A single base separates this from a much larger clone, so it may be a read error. The CDR3 is CSVPIAGETQYF. The CDR3 coding sequence is TGCAGCGTTCCCATAGCCGGGGAGACCCAGTACTTC. The chain uses TRBV29-1 and TRBJ2-5; D unresolved. Trimming left V 5 bases short and J 5 bases short, with 12 bases between. Germline V CDR1 and CDR2: SQVTM, ANQGSEA. The CDR3 contains 12 residues. Combining the CDR3 with reference TRBV29-1 and TRBJ2-5 gives the whole variable domain SAVISQKPSRDICQRGTSLTIQCQVDSQVTMMFWYRQQPGQSLTLIATANQGSEATYESGFVIDKFPISRPNLTFSTLTVSNMSPEDSSIYLCSVPIAGETQYFGPGTRLLVL.

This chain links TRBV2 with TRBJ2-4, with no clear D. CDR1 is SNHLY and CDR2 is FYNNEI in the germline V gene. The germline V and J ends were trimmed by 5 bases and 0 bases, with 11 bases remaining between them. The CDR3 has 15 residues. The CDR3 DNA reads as TGTGCCAGCAGTAACAGCCGATTAGCCAAAAACATTCAGTACTTC. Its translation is CASSNSRLAKNIQYF.

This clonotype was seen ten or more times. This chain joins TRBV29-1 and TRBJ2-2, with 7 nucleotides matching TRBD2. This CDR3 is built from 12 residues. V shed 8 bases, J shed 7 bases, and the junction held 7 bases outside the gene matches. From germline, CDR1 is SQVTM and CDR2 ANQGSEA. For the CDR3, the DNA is TGCAGCTCGGCCGGGAGGTTCGGGGAGCTGTTTTTT. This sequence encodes CSSAGRFGELFF.

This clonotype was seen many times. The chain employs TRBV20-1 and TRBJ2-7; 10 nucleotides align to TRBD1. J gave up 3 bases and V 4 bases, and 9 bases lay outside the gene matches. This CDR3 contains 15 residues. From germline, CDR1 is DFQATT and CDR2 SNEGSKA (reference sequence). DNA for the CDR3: TGCAGTGCTAAAGAGTGGGACAGGGGTAACTACGAGCAGTACTTC. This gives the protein CSAKEWDRGNYEQYF.

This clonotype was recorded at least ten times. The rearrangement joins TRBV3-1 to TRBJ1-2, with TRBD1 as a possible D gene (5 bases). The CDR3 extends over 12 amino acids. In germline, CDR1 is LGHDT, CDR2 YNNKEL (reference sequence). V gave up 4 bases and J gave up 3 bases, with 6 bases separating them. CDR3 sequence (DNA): TGTGCCAGCAGCCCGGGACACTATGGCTACACCTTC. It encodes CASSPGHYGYTF.